These 10 T cell receptor beta chains originate from one sample sequenced in a study of radiotherapy plus CTLA-4 blockade in lung cancer. Profiled with immunoSEQ multiplex PCR; TCRdb holds only in-frame clones, not every one. The sample includes about 62,000 clones, around 77% of them seen just once. The source material was peripheral blood, sampled from a patient treated with radiotherapy plus ipilimumab. These receptors all come from a human donor with non-small cell lung cancer who had a complete response to radiotherapy plus ipilimumab.

The chain recombines TRBV6-6 with TRBJ1-4, with 8 bases aligning to TRBD1. Per the germline V gene, CDR1 is MNHNY and CDR2 is SVGAGI (reference sequence). The CDR3 runs to 13 residues. V shed 2 bases, J shed 12 bases, and the junction held 5 bases outside the gene matches. Here the CDR3 reads CASSYTKTGELFF. The CDR3 DNA reads TGTGCCAGCAGTTACACTAAGACAGGGGAACTGTTTTTT.

The chain employs TRBV2 and TRBJ2-2, with D perhaps TRBD1 (7 bases). The germline V gene has CDR1 SNHLY and CDR2 FYNNEI. The CDR3 extends over 16 amino acids. The V end was cut by 3 bases, the J end by 1 base, with 12 bases between. DNA of the CDR3: TGTGCCAGCAGTGAGGCGGGACAGAGGAACACCGGGGAGCTGTTTTTT. Its translation is CASSEAGQRNTGELFF.

The chain combines TRBV4-3 with TRBJ1-6, with D tentatively TRBD1 (5 bases). Trimming cost V 0 bases and J 10 bases, with 13 bases left between them. Germline CDR1 LGHNA, CDR2 YSLEER. The CDR3 has 15 residues. In DNA, the CDR3 is TGCGCCAGCAGCCAAGATGTCGGGGGTAGATCACCCCTCCACTTT. Amino acid sequence: CASSQDVGGRSPLHF.

Here the CDR3 reads CASSFQGADEKLFF. CDR3 DNA sequence: TGCGCCAGCAGCTTCCAGGGGGCCGACGAAAAACTGTTTTTT. V gene TRBV5-1 combines with J gene TRBJ1-4, with 8 positions matching TRBD1. The CDR3 totals 14 residues. V shed 2 bases, J shed 8 bases, and the junction held 5 bases outside the gene matches. The germline gives CDR1 SGHRS, CDR2 YFSETQ.

The rearrangement links TRBV7-8 to TRBJ1-4; 7 bases align to TRBD1. Losses at the gene ends were 4 bases for V and 0 bases for J; bases not matched to a gene: 11. CDR3 length: 18 amino acids. Germline lookup yields CDR1 SGHVS and CDR2 FQNEAQ. CDR3 loop: CASSWPTGRTSTNEKLFF. In DNA, the CDR3 is TGTGCCAGCAGCTGGCCGACAGGGAGGACTTCAACTAATGAAAAACTGTTTTTT.

J is TRBJ2-5 and V is TRBV5-8, with D perhaps TRBD2 (5 bases). The germline V gene has CDR1 SGHTS and CDR2 YDEGEE. CDR3 length: 14 residues. V was clipped by 4 bases and J by 4 bases, with 14 bases between them. The CDR3 region is CASSPPLGGETQYF. In DNA, the CDR3 is TGTGCCAGCAGCCCACCTCTCGGAGGAGAGACCCAGTACTTC.

The chain joins TRBV18 to TRBJ1-2, with 8 bases identical to TRBD1. Trimming removed 3 bases from V and 5 bases from J; junction bases left unmatched: 14. Germline V gene lookup returns CDR1 KGHSH and CDR2 LQKENI. CDR3 length equals 17 residues. The CDR3 reads CASSPPPGAGQGYGYTF. The CDR3 region has the DNA TGTGCCAGCTCACCCCCCCCCGGCGCTGGACAGGGATATGGCTACACCTTC.

V usage is TRBV18 and J usage is TRBJ2-1, with a weak D call TRBD2 (6 bases). CDR1 is KGHSH, CDR2 LQKENI, per germline. V was trimmed by 5 bases and J by 9 bases, leaving 17 bases between them. The CDR3 extends over 14 amino acids. This chain's CDR3 is CASSNRGLSPEQFF. The DNA of the CDR3 is TGTGCCAGCTCAAATCGGGGACTTAGCCCTGAGCAGTTCTTC.

This clone appeared a few times. This chain's CDR3 is CASSETTGTGNTIYF. The CDR3 DNA follows: TGTGCCAGCAGCGAAACGACAGGGACTGGAAACACCATATATTTT. This sequence joins TRBV5-8 and TRBJ1-3, with TRBD1 identical over 7 bases. This CDR3 region has 15 residues. Germline trimming cut 4 bases from V and 2 bases from J; bases unmatched to any gene: 6. Germline V CDR1 and CDR2: SGHTS, YDEGEE.

The chain uses TRBV7-9 and TRBJ2-6, with 10 bases identical to TRBD1. The germline V gene encodes CDR1 SEHNR and CDR2 FQNEAQ (reference sequence). CDR3 length: 17 residues. Trimming removed 5 bases from V and 1 base from J; junction bases left unmatched: 5. The CDR3 here is CASSAGQGGSGANVLTF. The CDR3 DNA sequence: TGTGCCAGCAGCGCAGGACAGGGGGGTTCTGGGGCCAACGTCCTGACTTTC.